This TCR beta chain was captured by sequencing in a study of human CD8 memory T cell subsets. Study-level findings and limits: There were indications from Chao1 estimates that stem-like memory T cells were more diverse than precursor exhausted T cells.

Germline CDR1 and CDR2: SGHRS and YFSETQ. The CDR3 runs to 15 residues. By UMI-labeled 5' RACE, the TCR beta libraries were made. Following a re-call of the 5' RACE reads, TCRdb has one entry per CDR3 protein and lacks DNA. The ten top clones account for about 8.7%, within a sample of 9,500 to 12,000 distinct CDR3 sequences. As concerns this clonotype: Its antigen remains unidentified.

The TCR originated in a human donor in good health. Source material: CD8+ T cells from PBMCs. V usage is TRBV5-1 and J usage is TRBJ1-1; TCRdb proposes TRBD1, but this gene call is untestable without DNA. Here the CDR3 reads CASSRGGGRTAEAFF.